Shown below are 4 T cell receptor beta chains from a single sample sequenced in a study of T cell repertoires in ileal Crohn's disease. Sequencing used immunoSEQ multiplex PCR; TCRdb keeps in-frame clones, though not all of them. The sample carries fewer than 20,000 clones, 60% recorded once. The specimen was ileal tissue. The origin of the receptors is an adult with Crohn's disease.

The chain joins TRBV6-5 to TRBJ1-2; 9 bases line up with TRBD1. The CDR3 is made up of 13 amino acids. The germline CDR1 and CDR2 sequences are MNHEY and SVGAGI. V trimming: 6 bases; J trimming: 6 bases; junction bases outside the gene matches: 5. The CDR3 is CASSPGTGNGYTF. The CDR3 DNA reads TGTGCCAGCAGCCCCGGGACAGGGAATGGCTACACCTTC.

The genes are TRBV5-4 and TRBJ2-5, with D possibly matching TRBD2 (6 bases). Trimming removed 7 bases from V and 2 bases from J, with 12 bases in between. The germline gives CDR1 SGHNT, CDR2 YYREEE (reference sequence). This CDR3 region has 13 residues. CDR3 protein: CASRAGQQETQYF. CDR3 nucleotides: TGTGCCAGCCGAGCGGGCCAACAAGAGACCCAGTACTTC.

As DNA, the CDR3 is TGTGCCAGCAATGGCGGGAGCTCCTACAATGAGCAGTTCTTC. Encoded protein: CASNGGSSYNEQFF. This chain connects TRBV28 to TRBJ2-1, with TRBD2 matching 7 bases. J lost 0 bases, V lost 7 bases, and 3 bases had no gene match. CDR1 MDHEN and CDR2 SYDVKM come from the germline V gene. This CDR3 contains 14 residues.

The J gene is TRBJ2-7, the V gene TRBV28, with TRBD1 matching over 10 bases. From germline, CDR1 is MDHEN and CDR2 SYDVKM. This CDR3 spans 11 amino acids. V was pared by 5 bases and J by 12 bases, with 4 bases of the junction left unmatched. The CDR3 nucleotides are TGTGCCAGCAGTGGGGACAGGGGTTTGTACTTC. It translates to CASSGDRGLYF.